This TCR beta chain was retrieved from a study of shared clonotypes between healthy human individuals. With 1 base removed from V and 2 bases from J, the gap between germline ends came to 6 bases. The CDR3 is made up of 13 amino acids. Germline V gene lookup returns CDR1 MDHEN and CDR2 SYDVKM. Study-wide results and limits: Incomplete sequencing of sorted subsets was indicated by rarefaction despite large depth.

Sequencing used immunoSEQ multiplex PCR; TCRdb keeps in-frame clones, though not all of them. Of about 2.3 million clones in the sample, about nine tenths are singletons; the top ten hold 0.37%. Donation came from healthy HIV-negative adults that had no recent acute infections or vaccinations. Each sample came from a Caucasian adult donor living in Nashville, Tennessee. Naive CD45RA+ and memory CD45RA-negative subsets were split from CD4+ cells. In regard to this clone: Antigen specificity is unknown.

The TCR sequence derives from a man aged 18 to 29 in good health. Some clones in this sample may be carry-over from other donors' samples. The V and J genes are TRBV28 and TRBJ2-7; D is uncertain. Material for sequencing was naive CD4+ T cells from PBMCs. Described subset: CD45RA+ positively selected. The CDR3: CASSLFRAYEQYF. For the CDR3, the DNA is TGTGCCAGCAGTTTATTTCGAGCCTACGAGCAGTACTTC. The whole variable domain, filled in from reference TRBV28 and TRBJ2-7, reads DVKVTQSSRYLVKRTGEKVFLECVQDMDHENMFWYRQDPGLGLRLIYFSYDVKMKEKGDIPEGYSVSREKKERFSLILESASTNQTSMYLCASSLFRAYEQYFGPGTRLTVT.